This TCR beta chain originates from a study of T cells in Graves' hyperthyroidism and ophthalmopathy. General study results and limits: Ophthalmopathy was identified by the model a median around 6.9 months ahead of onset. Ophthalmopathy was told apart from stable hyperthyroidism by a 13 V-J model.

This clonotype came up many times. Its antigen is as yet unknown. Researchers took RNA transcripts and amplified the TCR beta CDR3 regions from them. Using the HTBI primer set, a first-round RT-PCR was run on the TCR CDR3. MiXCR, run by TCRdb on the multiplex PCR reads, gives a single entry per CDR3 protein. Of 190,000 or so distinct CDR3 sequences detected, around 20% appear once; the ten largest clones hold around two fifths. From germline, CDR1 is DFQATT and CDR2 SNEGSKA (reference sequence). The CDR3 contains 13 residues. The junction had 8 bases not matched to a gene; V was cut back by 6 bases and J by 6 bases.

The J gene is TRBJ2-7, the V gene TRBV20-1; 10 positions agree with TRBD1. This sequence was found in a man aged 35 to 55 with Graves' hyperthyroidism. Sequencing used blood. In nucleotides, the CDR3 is TGCAGTGCCACCGGGACAGGGGTGGGCGAGCAGTACTTC. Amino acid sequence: CSATGTGVGEQYF.